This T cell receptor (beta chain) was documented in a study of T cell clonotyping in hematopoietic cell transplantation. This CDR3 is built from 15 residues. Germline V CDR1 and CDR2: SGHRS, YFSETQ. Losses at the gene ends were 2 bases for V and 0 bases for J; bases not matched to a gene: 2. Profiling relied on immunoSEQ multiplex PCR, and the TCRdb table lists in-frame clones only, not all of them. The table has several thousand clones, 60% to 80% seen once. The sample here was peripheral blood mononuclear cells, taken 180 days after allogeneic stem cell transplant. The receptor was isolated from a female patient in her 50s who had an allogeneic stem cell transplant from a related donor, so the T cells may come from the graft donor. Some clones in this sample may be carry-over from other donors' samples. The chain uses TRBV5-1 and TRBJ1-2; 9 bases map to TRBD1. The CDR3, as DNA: TGCGCCAGCAGCTTCGGGGACAGGGCTAACTATGGCTACACCTTC. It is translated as CASSFGDRANYGYTF.